Given below is one T cell receptor beta chain in context. No antigen is known for it. This entry belongs to a study of CXCR3-negative and CXCR3-positive naive CD8 T cells. The overall study: Sequencing yielded 120 million to 150 million TRB reads, roughly 1.5 +/- 0.3 million per library. General study findings and limits: CXCR3-expressing naive cells carried TRB CDR3s more hydrophobic than those of CXCR3-negative naive cells. Naive subsets were similarly diverse, while memory CD8+ repertoires were much less diverse.

The authors prepared UMI-labeled TRB cDNA libraries by 5' RACE. TCRdb re-analyzed the 5' RACE reads; it lists each CDR3 protein once, without DNA. The sample holds some 140,000 distinct CDR3 sequences. This CDR3 comprises 16 residues. In germline, CDR1 is MDHEN, CDR2 SYDVKM. CD45RO-CCR7+CD27+CD95- cells counted as naive CD8+ T cells. The receptor's source is a human donor in good health. Some clones in this sample may be carry-over from other donors' samples. The genes are TRBV28 and TRBJ2-2; TCRdb reports TRBD2, a call that lacks DNA to check it against. The sequencing input was naive CXCR3+ CD8+ T cells from blood. Documented subset: CD45RO-CCR7+CD27+CD95- naive CD8+ T cells expressing CXCR3 (TNR3+). The CDR3 reads CASFGLAGGGAGELFF.